The 26 T cell receptor beta chains presented below share a single source sample, sequenced in a study of post-analysis software for immune sequencing data. Study-level results: TRBV5-6, TRBV5-1 and TRBV20-1 were among several TRBV segments more frequent in patients than controls.

Incorporated into the TCR beta cDNA libraries were unique molecular identifiers, which served to reduce PCR and sequencing biases. TCRdb re-called the PCR reads with MiXCR, one entry per CDR3 protein. The sample consists of fewer than 550,000 distinct CDR3 sequences, 34% of them appearing once. Their antigens are not known. The sample was blood. These receptors were collected from a girl aged 2-17 years with multiple sclerosis.

The chain couples TRBV19 to TRBJ1-5; D uncertain. Germline V CDR1 and CDR2: LNHDA, SQIVND (reference sequence). V was shortened by 6 bases and J by 3 bases, with 9 bases between the two germline ends. This CDR3 is 13 amino acids long. CDR3 DNA: TGTGCCAGTAGCGGGTCTTTCAATCAGCCCCAGCATTTT. Translating gives CASSGSFNQPQHF.

In its sample, this clonotype was seen a few times. V gene TRBV20-1 combines with J gene TRBJ2-1; weak D call: TRBD2 (6 bases). The V gene lost 2 bases and the J gene lost 4 bases, with 15 bases spanning the gap. In germline, CDR1 is DFQATT, CDR2 SNEGSKA (reference sequence). The CDR3 length is 15 residues. As DNA, the CDR3 is TGCAGTGCTAGACGAATCCGGGACTTTTACAATGAGCAGTTCTTC. It specifies CSARRIRDFYNEQFF.

This clonotype has more than one count but fewer than ten. The chain uses TRBV12-3 or TRBV12-4 and TRBJ1-1; TRBD1 is a possible D gene (5 bases). There are 13 residues in the CDR3. Trimming took off 3 bases at V and 6 bases at J, with 11 bases between the two ends. The CDR3 spells CASSFGGDAEAFF. CDR3 sequence (DNA): TGTGCCAGCAGTTTTGGGGGTGACGCTGAAGCTTTCTTT.

In its sample, this clonotype was seen a few times. The genes are TRBV13 and TRBJ2-7, with 7 bases aligning to TRBD2. Germline V gene sequence: CDR1 PRHDT, CDR2 FYEKMQ (reference sequence). The junction had 7 bases not matched to a gene; V was cut back by 2 bases and J by 0 bases. The CDR3 is 16 residues long. CDR3 in amino acids: CASSLPTGGGSYEQYF. CDR3 in DNA: TGTGCCAGCAGCTTACCAACGGGAGGAGGCTCCTACGAGCAGTACTTC.

The chain combines TRBV7-9 with TRBJ2-1; D unclear. The V end was cut by 0 bases, the J end by 4 bases, with 10 bases between. Germline V gene lookup returns CDR1 SEHNR and CDR2 FQNEAQ (reference sequence). The CDR3 has 15 amino acids. The CDR3 region is CASSLALTRYNEQFF. The DNA for the CDR3 is TGTGCCAGCAGCTTAGCGCTAACACGATACAATGAGCAGTTCTTC. Supplemented by reference TRBV7-9 and TRBJ2-1, the full variable domain reads DTGVSQNPRHKITKRGQNVTFRCDPISEHNRLYWYRQTLGQGPEFLTYFQNEAQLEKSRLLSDRFSAERPKGSFSTLEIQRTEQGDSAMYLCASSLALTRYNEQFFGPGTRLTVL.

About this clonotype: Its ends do not fully match the called genes, so a read error is possible. The rearrangement joins TRBV12-3 or TRBV12-4 to TRBJ1-2; 7 bases are a match to TRBD1. This CDR3 has 15 amino acids. CDR3 sequence reads: CASSFTGAGTGGYTF. CDR3 DNA sequence: TGTGCCAGCAGTTTCACAGGGGCGGGAACGGGTGGCTACACCTTT.

The chain recombines TRBV5-1 with TRBJ2-7; the D gene is possibly TRBD2 (7 bases). With the DNA end fitting TRBJ2-5 better, the J assignment may be wrong. The CDR3 length is 15 residues. The V gene's germline CDR1 is SGHRS and CDR2 YFSETQ. CDR3 residues: CASTRGGGYKETQYF. The DNA of the CDR3 is TGCGCCAGCACCCGGGGCGGGGGCTACAAAGAGACCCAGTACTTC.

The chain is built from TRBV6-2 or TRBV6-3 and TRBJ1-2; D remains ambiguous. Germline assignment: CDR1 MNHEY and CDR2 SVGEGT. The CDR3 is 14 amino acids. V shed 7 bases and J shed 4 bases, with 16 bases lying between them. The CDR3 reads CASTPSGFSYGYTF. The DNA of the CDR3 is TGTGCCAGCACCCCTTCCGGTTTTTCCTATGGCTACACCTTC.

This clonotype turned up a few times. V usage is TRBV29-1 and J usage is TRBJ2-2; weak D call: TRBD1 (6 bases). Germline V gene data show CDR1 as SQVTM and CDR2 as ANQGSEA. Trimming removed 2 bases from V and 4 bases from J, with 14 bases in between. The CDR3 consists of 15 residues. The CDR3 region is CSVEPLGQTTGELFF. The CDR3 DNA is TGCAGCGTTGAACCTCTAGGACAGACCACCGGGGAGCTGTTTTTT.

Points on this clonotype: At one end the junction does not follow the germline gene, possibly because of a read error. The gene calls are TRBV29-1 and TRBJ1-5; D gene unclear. The CDR3 is 13 residues long. Per germline, CDR1 SQVTM and CDR2 ANQGSEA. This chain's CDR3 is CSVPASSNQSQHF. CDR3 DNA: TGCAGCGTTCCGGCCTCGAGCAATCAGTCCCAGCATTTT.

On this clonotype: Relative to the germline gene, one junction end is altered; a read error may explain this. The chain recombines TRBV29-1 with TRBJ2-1; maybe TRBD1 (5 bases). Germline-derived CDR1 and CDR2 are SQVTM and ANQGSEA. The CDR3 totals 11 residues. The CDR3 spells CSVEGVFGQFF. DNA for the CDR3: TGCAGCGTCGAAGGGGTATTTGGGCAGTTCTTC.

The chain carries TRBV5-1 and TRBJ2-4; 7 positions match TRBD1. The J call could be wrong; TRBJ2-7 is a better fit for the DNA end. The CDR3 runs to 14 residues. Per the germline V gene, CDR1 is SGHRS and CDR2 is YFSETQ. The CDR3 bases are TGCGCCAGCAGCCCGAGGGGACAGCTATACGAGCAGTACTTC. Translation: CASSPRGQLYEQYF.

The sample holds a few counts of this clonotype. The DNA of the CDR3 is TGTGCCAGCAGCCACCACAGGGGGCAGGAGACCCAGTACTTC. Translating gives CASSHHRGQETQYF. This rearrangement joins TRBV12-3 or TRBV12-4 to TRBJ2-5; 9 bases map to TRBD1. The CDR3 loop spans 14 amino acids. The V segment lost 6 bases and the J segment 5 bases; nucleotides outside the gene matches: 7.

This clonotype was observed a few times. This chain connects TRBV10-1 to TRBJ1-1, with D maybe TRBD1 (5 bases). V gave up 10 bases and J gave up 0 bases, with 15 bases separating them. CDR3 length: 14 residues. Germline CDR1 is WNHNN and CDR2 is SYGVQD (reference sequence). Here the CDR3 reads CAIPGGGMNTEAFF. CDR3 DNA sequence: TGCGCCATTCCCGGCGGGGGGATGAACACTGAAGCTTTCTTT.

Only one count was recorded for this clonotype. The chain links TRBV6-6 to TRBJ1-2; D is perhaps TRBD1 (5 bases). Germline V gene sequence: CDR1 MNHNY, CDR2 SVGAGI (reference sequence). V was trimmed by 8 bases and J by 9 bases, leaving 16 bases between them. The CDR3 loop spans 12 amino acids. The CDR3 bases are TGTGCCAGCTCCCTACGGGGGGTGCGCTACACCTTC. It yields the protein CASSLRGVRYTF.

This clonotype was found a few times. The chain employs TRBV3-1 and TRBJ2-5; no definite D call. This CDR3 is built from 12 residues. V shed 8 bases and J shed 4 bases, with 11 bases lying between them. Germline CDR1 is LGHDT and CDR2 is YNNKEL (reference sequence). The CDR3 spells CASWTPGETQYF. The CDR3 coding sequence is TGTGCCAGCTGGACCCCGGGAGAGACCCAGTACTTC.

The chain employs TRBV20-1 and TRBJ2-5; D ambiguous. Trimming left V 3 bases short and J 4 bases short, with 6 bases between. The CDR3 totals 11 residues. Germline V gene data show CDR1 as DFQATT and CDR2 as SNEGSKA (reference sequence). Here the CDR3 DNA reads TGCAGTGCTAGTGACGGAGAGACCCAGTACTTC. The encoded protein is CSASDGETQYF.

This clonotype has only a few counts. A much larger clone is a single base away; this may be a read error. V gene TRBV29-1 combines with J gene TRBJ2-7, with D perhaps TRBD2 (5 bases). Looked up from germline, CDR1 is SQVTM and CDR2 is ANQGSEA. The length of the CDR3 is 13 residues. Trimming took 5 bases from V and 7 from J, leaving 18 bases between them. CDR3 sequence (DNA): TGCAGCGTTAGCGGAAGAGTCCACAATGAGCAGTACTTC. It encodes CSVSGRVHNEQYF.

V and J are TRBV5-1 and TRBJ2-1, with 8 bases lining up with TRBD2. The CDR3 loop spans 17 amino acids. Germline assignment: CDR1 SGHRS and CDR2 YFSETQ. J gave up 0 bases and V 2 bases, and 7 bases lay outside the gene matches. CDR3 residues: CASSFIAGPSSYNEQFF. The CDR3 DNA reads TGCGCCAGCAGCTTCATAGCGGGGCCTAGCTCCTACAATGAGCAGTTCTTC.

V usage is TRBV5-1 and J usage is TRBJ2-3, with a weak D call TRBD1 (5 bases). The CDR3 is 14 residues long. The V gene lost 3 bases and the J gene lost 5 bases, with 13 bases spanning the gap. Germline CDR1 is SGHRS and CDR2 is YFSETQ. The DNA of the CDR3 is TGCGCCAGCAGCTCAGGGCCAGCAGGAGATACGCAGTATTTT. Amino acid sequence: CASSSGPAGDTQYF.

The chain combines TRBV29-1 with TRBJ2-5, with D hard to call. Trimming cost V 1 base and J 10 bases, with 10 bases left between them. The V gene's germline CDR1 is SQVTM and CDR2 ANQGSEA. CDR3 length: 11 amino acids. CDR3 sequence reads: CSVEGRSSQYF. CDR3 nucleotide sequence: TGCAGCGTTGAAGGACGGTCTAGCCAGTACTTC.

The chain carries TRBV10-2 and TRBJ2-2; D remains ambiguous. The CDR3 contains 12 residues. V gave up 7 bases and J gave up 7 bases, with 10 bases separating them. The V gene's germline CDR1 is WSHSY and CDR2 SAAADI. The CDR3 is CASKPEIGELFF. The CDR3 DNA reads TGCGCCAGCAAACCGGAGATCGGGGAGCTGTTTTTT.

V and J are TRBV6-5 and TRBJ2-1, with unresolved D. Germline CDR1 reads MNHEY; CDR2 reads SVGAGI. Trimming pared 4 bases from V and 0 bases from J, leaving 7 bases between. The CDR3 is 14 amino acids. CDR3 coding DNA: TGTGCCAGCAGTTCAGAGCTCTCCTACAATGAGCAGTTCTTC. Its protein is CASSSELSYNEQFF.

This clonotype was seen many times. The rearrangement joins TRBV5-1 to TRBJ2-1; 12 nucleotides agree with TRBD2. The germline gives CDR1 SGHRS, CDR2 YFSETQ. Losses at the gene ends were 1 base for V and 5 bases for J; bases not matched to a gene: 4. The length of the CDR3 is 16 residues. CDR3 DNA sequence: TGCGCCAGCAGCTTGCTGGCTAGCGGGGGGGACAATGAGCAGTTCTTC. As protein: CASSLLASGGDNEQFF. The complete variable domain, with remaining parts taken from reference TRBV5-1 and TRBJ2-1, reads KAGVTQTPRYLIKTRGQQVTLSCSPISGHRSVSWYQQTPGQGLQFLFEYFSETQRNKGNFPGRFSGRQFSNSRSEMNVSTLELGDSALYLCASSLLASGGDNEQFFGPGTRLTVL.

This clonotype was counted a few times. V and J are TRBV25-1 and TRBJ2-7; 9 bases map to TRBD1. Germline values: CDR1 MGHDK, CDR2 SYGVNS. The CDR3 covers 16 residues. The V gene end was trimmed by 5 bases and the J gene end by 5 bases; junction bases not matched to a gene: 13. CDR3 amino acids: CASSPRTGAIPNEQYF. The CDR3 DNA follows: TGTGCCAGCAGTCCCAGGACAGGGGCAATACCTAACGAGCAGTACTTC.

Turning to this clonotype: A much larger clone sits a single nucleotide away, making a read error possible. V is TRBV12-3 or TRBV12-4 and J is TRBJ2-3; 7 positions agree with TRBD2. The CDR3 runs 16 residues. With V trimmed by 7 bases and J by 2 bases, 12 bases remained unmatched. Written as DNA, the CDR3 is TGTGCCAGCACCGAGGGACTAACGGCCACCACAGATACGCAGTATTTT. Translation gives CASTEGLTATTDTQYF.